The entry below describes one T cell receptor beta chain. Its antigen is unknown. The sample belongs to a study of T cell repertoires in cytomegalovirus infection. For the study at large: CMV epitopes that were recently identified and HLA-C-restricted were used alongside well-studied HLA-B-restricted ones. Public TCR beta signatures marked donors with CMV infection and the matching HLA. Study-wide results and limits: CMV carriers with the relevant HLA were identified by cumulative public TCR beta family frequency. Across the ex vivo response, the dominant clonotypes were HLA-C-restricted CMV-specific TCR beta clonotypes.

Via MiXCR, TCRdb re-called the reads, giving one row per CDR3 protein. The sample has roughly 500,000 distinct CDR3 sequences, about 39% seen once. The V end was cut by 6 bases, the J end by 5 bases, with 16 bases between. Germline V gene sequence: CDR1 MNHEY, CDR2 SMNVEV (reference sequence). The CDR3 is made up of 14 amino acids. Here the sequenced sample was cultured PBMCs, taken from culture after CMV antigen stimulation. The TCR sequence derives from a human donor in good health (CMV status not recorded). Some clones in this sample may be carry-over from other donors' samples. The J gene is TRBJ2-5, the V gene TRBV27; TRBD2 is a possible D gene (6 bases). The CDR3 nucleotides are TGTGCCAGCAGAAATAGCGGTGGGGTTGAGACCCAGTACTTC. It encodes CASRNSGGVETQYF.